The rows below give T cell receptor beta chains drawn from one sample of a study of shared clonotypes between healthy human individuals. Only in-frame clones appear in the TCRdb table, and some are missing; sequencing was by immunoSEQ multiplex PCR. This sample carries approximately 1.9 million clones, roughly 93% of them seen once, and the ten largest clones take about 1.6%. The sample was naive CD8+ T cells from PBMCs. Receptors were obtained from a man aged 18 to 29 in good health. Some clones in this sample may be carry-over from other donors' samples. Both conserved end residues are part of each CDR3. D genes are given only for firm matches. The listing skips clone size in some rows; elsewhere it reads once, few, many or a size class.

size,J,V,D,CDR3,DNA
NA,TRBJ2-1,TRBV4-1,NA,CASSQFTRDEQFF,TGCGCCAGCAGCCAATTTACGAGGGATGAGCAGTTCTTC
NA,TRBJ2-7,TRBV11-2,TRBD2,CASSLDTSGLYEQYF,TGTGCCAGCAGCTTAGATACTAGCGGCCTCTACGAGCAGTACTTC
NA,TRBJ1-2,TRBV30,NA,CACRAGANYGYTF,TGTGCCTGTCGGGCAGGGGCAAACTATGGCTACACCTTC
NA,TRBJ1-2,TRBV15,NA,CATSRNPGQSGYYGYTF,TGTGCCACCAGCAGAAACCCCGGGCAGAGTGGTTACTATGGCTACACCTTC
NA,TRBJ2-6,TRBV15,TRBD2,CATSRDRTSGPSGANVLTF,TGTGCCACCAGCAGAGACCGGACTAGCGGACCATCTGGGGCCAACGTCCTGACTTTC
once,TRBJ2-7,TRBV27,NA,CASSFSGGGVYEQYF,TGTGCCAGCAGTTTCTCTGGCGGAGGGGTCTACGAGCAGTACTTC
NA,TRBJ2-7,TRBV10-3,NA,CAIRASITGEQYF,TGTGCCATCAGGGCTTCCATCACCGGGGAGCAGTACTTC
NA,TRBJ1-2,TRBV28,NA,CASSLVAGRSSNYGYTF,TGTGCCAGCAGTTTAGTGGCAGGACGATCCTCTAACTATGGCTACACCTTC
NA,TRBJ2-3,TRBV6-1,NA,CASSEWAGHTDTQYF,TGTGCCAGCAGTGAGTGGGCTGGCCACACAGATACGCAGTATTTT
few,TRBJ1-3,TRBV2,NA,CASRGVGWNTIYF,TGTGCCAGCCGTGGAGTGGGGTGGAACACCATATATTTT
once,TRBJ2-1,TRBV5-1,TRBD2,CASRDGRTDNEQFF,TGCGCCAGCAGGGACGGGAGGACTGACAATGAGCAGTTCTTC
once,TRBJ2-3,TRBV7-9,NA,CASSGASASTDTQYF,TGTGCCAGCAGCGGAGCTAGCGCCAGCACAGATACGCAGTATTTT
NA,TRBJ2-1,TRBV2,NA,CASSEGRSYNEQFF,TGTGCCAGCAGCGAGGGGCGCTCCTACAATGAGCAGTTCTTC
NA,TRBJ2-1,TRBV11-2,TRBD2,CASSLPGGLAGSSYNEQFF,TGTGCCAGCAGCCTCCCAGGGGGACTAGCGGGCTCCTCCTACAATGAGCAGTTCTTC
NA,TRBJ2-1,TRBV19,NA,CASSMPVDYNEQFF,TGTGCCAGTAGTATGCCCGTTGACTACAATGAGCAGTTCTTC
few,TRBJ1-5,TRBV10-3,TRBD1,CAIGPGQANQPQHF,TGTGCCATCGGACCGGGACAGGCAAATCAGCCCCAGCATTTT
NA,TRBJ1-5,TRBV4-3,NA,CASSQDYREVQPQHF,TGCGCCAGCAGCCAAGACTACAGGGAGGTTCAGCCCCAGCATTTT
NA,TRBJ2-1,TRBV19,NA,CASSIPQLRGYNEQFF,TGTGCCAGTAGTATACCTCAATTGCGCGGTTACAATGAGCAGTTCTTC
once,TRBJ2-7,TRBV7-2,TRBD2,CASSNRLAEYEQYF,TGTGCCAGCAGCAACCGACTAGCGGAGTACGAGCAGTACTTC
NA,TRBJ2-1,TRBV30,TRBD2,CAWSVSREGWDEQFF,TGTGCCTGGAGTGTGTCGCGGGAGGGCTGGGATGAGCAGTTCTTC
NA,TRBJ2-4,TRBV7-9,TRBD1,CASSLQGENIQYF,TGTGCCAGCAGCTTACAGGGGGAAAACATTCAGTACTTC
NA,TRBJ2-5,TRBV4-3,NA,CASSPTRGWQETQYF,TGCGCCAGCAGCCCCACCCGGGGGTGGCAAGAGACCCAGTACTTC
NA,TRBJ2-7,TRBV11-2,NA,CASSLSSGNEQYF,TGTGCCAGCAGCTTGTCGAGCGGTAACGAGCAGTACTTC
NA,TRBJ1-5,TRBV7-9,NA,CASSLSTGILIDQPQHF,TGTGCCAGCAGCTTATCAACAGGGATCCTCATTGATCAGCCCCAGCATTTT
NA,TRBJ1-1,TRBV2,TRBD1,CATNRGGVNTEAFF,TGTGCCACCAACAGGGGAGGGGTGAACACTGAAGCTTTCTTT
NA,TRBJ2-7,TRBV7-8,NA,CASSLVRYEQYF,TGTGCCAGCAGCTTAGTTCGGTACGAGCAGTACTTC
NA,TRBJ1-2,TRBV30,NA,CAWSRGRPSLIHGYTF,TGTGCCTGGAGTAGGGGAAGGCCGTCCCTAATCCATGGCTACACCTTC
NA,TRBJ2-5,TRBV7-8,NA,CASSPGPKETQYF,TGTGCCAGCAGCCCGGGACCTAAAGAGACCCAGTACTTC
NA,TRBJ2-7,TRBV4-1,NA,CASSQTTDGSYEQYF,TGCGCCAGCAGCCAGACCACGGACGGCTCCTACGAGCAGTACTTC
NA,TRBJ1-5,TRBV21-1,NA,CASSKIGQGANGSNQPQHF,TGTGCCAGCAGCAAAATTGGACAGGGGGCTAACGGTAGCAATCAGCCCCAGCATTTT
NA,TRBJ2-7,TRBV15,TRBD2,CATSRERGGLGEQYF,TGTGCCACCAGCAGAGAGCGGGGGGGCCTTGGGGAGCAGTACTTC
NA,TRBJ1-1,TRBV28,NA,CASSPSRTMNTEAFF,TGTGCCAGCAGTCCAAGTCGGACAATGAACACTGAAGCTTTCTTT
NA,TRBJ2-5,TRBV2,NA,CASSESARRETQYF,TGTGCCAGCAGTGAATCGGCTAGGAGGGAGACCCAGTACTTC